This entry describes one T cell receptor (beta chain). Caucasian individuals from Russia who were healthy and aged about 6 to 95 acted as donors. Total RNA was isolated from each sample in quantities of at least 6 micrograms. This sample is drawn from a study of blood T cells in healthy people across ages. Germline CDR1 and CDR2: SGHTA and FQGNSA. The CDR3 contains 12 residues. Deletions cut 8 bases from V and 8 bases from J, with 15 bases between. It was with a sample-barcoded 5' primer and a J-beta primer mix that a second PCR of roughly 7 to 12 cycles was run. MiXCR, run by TCRdb on the 5' RACE reads, gives a single entry per CDR3 protein. The sample yields some 1,800,000 distinct CDR3 sequences, roughly two fifths seen once.

The chain uses TRBV7-2 and TRBJ1-2; no firm D call. Sequencing was carried out using blood. The sequence was collected from a human donor in good health. The CDR3 bases are TGTGCCAGCGATCCGGGCCTTATAGGCTACACCTTC. This translates into CASDPGLIGYTF.